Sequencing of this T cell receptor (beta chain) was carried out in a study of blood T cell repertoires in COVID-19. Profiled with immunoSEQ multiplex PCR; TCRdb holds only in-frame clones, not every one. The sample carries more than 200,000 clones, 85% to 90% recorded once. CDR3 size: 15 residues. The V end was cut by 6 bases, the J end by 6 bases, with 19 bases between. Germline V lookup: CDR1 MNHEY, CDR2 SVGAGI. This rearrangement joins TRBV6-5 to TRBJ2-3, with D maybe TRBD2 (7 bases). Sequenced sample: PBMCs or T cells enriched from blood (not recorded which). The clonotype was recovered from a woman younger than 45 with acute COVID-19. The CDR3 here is CASSSPRGRGDTQYF. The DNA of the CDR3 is TGTGCCAGCAGCTCCCCCAGAGGGAGGGGGGATACGCAGTATTTT.